This T cell receptor (beta chain) was sequenced during a study of T-cell reconstitution after alpha-beta-depleted transplantation in children. Findings and limits, study-wide: In patients about two months after transplant, alpha-beta T cells reportedly arose from several hundred expanded graft clones. A year post-transplant, T-cell counts and diversity derived mostly from newly produced T cells. Recipient T cells and thymic progenitors that survived were the source of the high TCRbeta diversity seen at day 60 in some patients.

Worth noting for this clonotype: The target antigen is unknown.

A library of TCRbeta sequences, prepared with unique molecular identifiers, was generated. TCRdb re-analysed the PCR reads in MiXCR, keeping a single row per CDR3 protein. The sample carries tens of thousands of distinct CDR3 sequences, roughly 45% recorded once. Germline values: CDR1 DFQATT, CDR2 SNEGSKA (reference sequence). With 3 bases clipped from V and 8 bases from J, the junction kept 10 bases outside the gene matches. CDR3 size: 15 residues. The chain has TRBV20-1 and TRBJ2-1, with TRBD2 identical over 10 bases. This receptor was identified in a male patient aged 5 to 17 who had a stem cell transplant for acute lymphoblastic leukemia, so the T cells may come from the graft donor. The specimen comprised PBMCs, mostly from graft donor cells, sampled 360 days after TCRalphabeta/CD19-depleted stem cell transplant. The CDR3 here is CSARGGLAGEDEQFF. The CDR3 coding sequence is TGCAGTGCTAGGGGCGGGCTAGCGGGAGAGGATGAGCAGTTCTTC.